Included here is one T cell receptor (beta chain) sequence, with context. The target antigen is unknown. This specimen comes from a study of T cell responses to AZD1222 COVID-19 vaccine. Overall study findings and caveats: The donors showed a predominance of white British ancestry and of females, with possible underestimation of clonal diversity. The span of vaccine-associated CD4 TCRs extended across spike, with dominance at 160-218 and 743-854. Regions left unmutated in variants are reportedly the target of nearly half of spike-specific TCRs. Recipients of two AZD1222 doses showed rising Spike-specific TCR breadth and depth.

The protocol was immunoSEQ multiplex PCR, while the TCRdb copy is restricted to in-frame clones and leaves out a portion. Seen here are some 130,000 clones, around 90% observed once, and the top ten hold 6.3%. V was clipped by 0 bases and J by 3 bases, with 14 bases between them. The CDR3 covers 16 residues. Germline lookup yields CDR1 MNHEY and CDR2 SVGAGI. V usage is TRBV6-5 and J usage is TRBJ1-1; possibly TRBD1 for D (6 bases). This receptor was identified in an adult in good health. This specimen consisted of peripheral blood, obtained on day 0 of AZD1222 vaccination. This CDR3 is CASSYSLTGLDTEAFF. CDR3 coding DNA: TGTGCCAGCAGTTACTCGTTAACAGGGTTGGACACTGAAGCTTTCTTT.